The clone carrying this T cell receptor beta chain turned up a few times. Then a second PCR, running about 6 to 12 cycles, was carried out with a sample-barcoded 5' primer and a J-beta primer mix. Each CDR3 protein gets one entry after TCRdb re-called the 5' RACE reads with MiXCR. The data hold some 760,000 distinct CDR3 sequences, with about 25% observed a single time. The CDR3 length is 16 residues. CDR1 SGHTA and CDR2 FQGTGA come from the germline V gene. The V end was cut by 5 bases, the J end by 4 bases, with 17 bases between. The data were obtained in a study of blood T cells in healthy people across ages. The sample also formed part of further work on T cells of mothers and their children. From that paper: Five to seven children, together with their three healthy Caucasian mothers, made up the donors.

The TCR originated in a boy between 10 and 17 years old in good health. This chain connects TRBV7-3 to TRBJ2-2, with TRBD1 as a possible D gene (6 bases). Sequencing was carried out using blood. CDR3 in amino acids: CASSLRWAGVTGELFF. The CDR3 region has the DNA TGTGCCAGCAGCCTGAGATGGGCAGGGGTCACCGGGGAGCTGTTTTTT.